What follows describes a single T cell receptor beta chain. After removal of 5 bases from V and 2 bases from J, the junction contained 9 bases not matched to a gene. From germline, CDR1 is GTSNPN and CDR2 SVGIG (reference sequence). The CDR3 has 15 amino acids. This sample was taken from a study of blood T cell repertoires in COVID-19. Study-wide context: Acute and convalescent COVID-19 specimens originated in the United States, Italy and Spain. From T cells, B-cell-depleted T cells, or PBMCs came the material, which was cDNA or gDNA.

Authors' methods: Estimation of nucleated cell counts was performed using reference gene primer amplification. Sequenced by immunoSEQ multiplex PCR; TCRdb stores in-frame clones only, minus some. V and J calls and clone size are those listed in that table; D and trimming were worked out from the DNA. Among 60,000 to 75,000 clones listed, about 91% were seen once. This TCR was recovered from a woman older than 75 with active COVID-19. The V call is TRBV30, the J call TRBJ2-7; 10 bases map to TRBD1. Input material: peripheral blood. The CDR3 DNA reads TGTGCCTGGGATTCCGGGACAGGGGATCCCTACGAGCAGTACTTC. It encodes CAWDSGTGDPYEQYF.